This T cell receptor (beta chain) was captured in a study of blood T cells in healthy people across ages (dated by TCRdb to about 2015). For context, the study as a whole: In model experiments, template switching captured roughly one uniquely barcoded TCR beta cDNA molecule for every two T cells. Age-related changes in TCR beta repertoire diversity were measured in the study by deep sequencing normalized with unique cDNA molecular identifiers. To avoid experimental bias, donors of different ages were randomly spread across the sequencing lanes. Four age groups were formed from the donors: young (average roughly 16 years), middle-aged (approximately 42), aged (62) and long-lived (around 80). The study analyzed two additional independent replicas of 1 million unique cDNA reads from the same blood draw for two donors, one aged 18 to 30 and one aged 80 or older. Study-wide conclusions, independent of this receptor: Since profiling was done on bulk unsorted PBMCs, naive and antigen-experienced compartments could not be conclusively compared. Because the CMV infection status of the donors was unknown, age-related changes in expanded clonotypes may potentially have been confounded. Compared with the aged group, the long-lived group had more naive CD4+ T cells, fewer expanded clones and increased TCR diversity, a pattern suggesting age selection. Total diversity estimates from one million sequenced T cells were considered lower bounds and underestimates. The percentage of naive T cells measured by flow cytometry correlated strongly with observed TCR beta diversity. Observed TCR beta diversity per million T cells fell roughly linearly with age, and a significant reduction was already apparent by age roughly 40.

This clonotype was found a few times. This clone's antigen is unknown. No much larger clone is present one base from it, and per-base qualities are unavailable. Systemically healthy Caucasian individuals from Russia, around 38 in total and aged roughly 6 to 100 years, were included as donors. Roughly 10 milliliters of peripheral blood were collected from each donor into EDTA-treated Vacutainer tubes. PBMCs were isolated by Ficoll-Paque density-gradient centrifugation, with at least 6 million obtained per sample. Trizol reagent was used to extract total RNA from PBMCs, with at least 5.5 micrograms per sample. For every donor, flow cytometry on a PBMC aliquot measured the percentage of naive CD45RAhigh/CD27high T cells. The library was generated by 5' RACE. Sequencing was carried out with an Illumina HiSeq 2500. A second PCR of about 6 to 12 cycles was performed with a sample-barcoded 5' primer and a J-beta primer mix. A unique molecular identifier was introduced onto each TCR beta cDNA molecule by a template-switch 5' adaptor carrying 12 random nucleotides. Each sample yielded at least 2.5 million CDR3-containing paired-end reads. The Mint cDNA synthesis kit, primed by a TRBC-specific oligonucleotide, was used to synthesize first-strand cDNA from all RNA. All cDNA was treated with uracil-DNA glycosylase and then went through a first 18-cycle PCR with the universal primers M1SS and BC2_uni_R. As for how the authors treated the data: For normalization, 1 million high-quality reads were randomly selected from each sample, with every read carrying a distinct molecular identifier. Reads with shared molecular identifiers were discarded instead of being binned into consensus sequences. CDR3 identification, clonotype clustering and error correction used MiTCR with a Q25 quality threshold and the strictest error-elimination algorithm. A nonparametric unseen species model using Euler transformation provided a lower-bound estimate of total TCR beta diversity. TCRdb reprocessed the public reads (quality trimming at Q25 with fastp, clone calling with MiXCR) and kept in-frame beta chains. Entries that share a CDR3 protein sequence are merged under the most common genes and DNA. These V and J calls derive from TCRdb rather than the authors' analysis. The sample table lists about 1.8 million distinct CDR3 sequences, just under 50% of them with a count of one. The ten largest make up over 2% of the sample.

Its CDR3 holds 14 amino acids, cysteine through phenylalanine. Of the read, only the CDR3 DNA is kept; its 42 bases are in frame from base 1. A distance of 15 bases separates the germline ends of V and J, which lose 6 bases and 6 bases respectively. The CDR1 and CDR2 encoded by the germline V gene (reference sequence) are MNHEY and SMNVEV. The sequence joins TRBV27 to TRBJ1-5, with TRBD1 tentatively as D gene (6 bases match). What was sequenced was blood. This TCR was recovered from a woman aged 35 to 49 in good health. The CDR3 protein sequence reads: CASSLTGKGQPQHF. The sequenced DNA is TGTGCCAGCAGCCTAACAGGGAAGGGTCAGCCCCAGCATTTT.